Included here is one T cell receptor (beta chain) sequence, with context. A single base separates this from a much larger clone, so it may be a read error. The sample belongs to a study of regulatory T cells in long-lasting Graves disease. Construction of TCR beta libraries relied on iRepertoire HTBI primers and on Arm-PCR targeting CDR3 regions. TCRdb passed the multiplex PCR reads through MiXCR, listing each CDR3 protein once. The table lists about 440,000 distinct CDR3 sequences, 15% of them singletons, with approximately 15% in the top ten. Noted time point: newly diagnosed GD, antithyroid drugs for less than 3 months. Following extraction of RNA from PBMCs, that RNA was used to make the TCR library. As collected, the peripheral blood samples measured about 9.2 milliliters each and went into EDTA tubes. These data were also reused for a study on T cells in Graves' hyperthyroidism and ophthalmopathy. That work states: Participants, patients aged 18 to 65, had newly diagnosed hyperthyroidism with a duration under 2 months. HTBI primers were the set used in a first-round RT-PCR of the TCR CDR3.

The specimen comprised peripheral blood mononuclear cells (PBMCs), sampled at new diagnosis, from a patient treated with antithyroid drugs. The TCR was taken from a woman in her 30s with Graves disease.

Here the CDR3 reads CASTAVSEQFF. In DNA, the CDR3 is TGTGCCAGCACCGCGGTGTCTGAGCAGTTCTTC. The V gene is TRBV11-3, the J gene TRBJ2-1; D is ambiguous. Germline V gene lookup returns CDR1 SGHNT and CDR2 YENEEA. The CDR3 loop spans 11 amino acids. Deletions cut 7 bases from V and 9 bases from J, with 10 bases between.